This T cell receptor (beta chain) was documented in a study of beta chain features in type 1 diabetes. General study points: Shortening of TCRB CDR3s, moderate but significant, appeared in all four CD4+ subsets of Type 1 diabetes patients. Unsettled here was the matter of whether HLA type influences TCRB rearrangement.

Trimming shortened V by 1 base and J by 4 bases, and 5 bases separated the two germline ends. The CDR3 spans 13 residues. From germline, CDR1 is SGHAT and CDR2 FQNNGV. On average, the one heparinised blood draw given by each donor was around 110 mL. Once sorted, every population was more than 95% pure. Investigators reverse transcribed all isolated RNA, so they sequenced expressed TCRB transcripts. TCRdb keeps only in-frame clones here, not all; method: immunoSEQ multiplex PCR. The sample records under 450,000 clones, about 14% being singletons. This clone was detected only a few times. Antigen specificity is unknown. This same CDR3 is encoded by further DNA sequences in the sample.

The rearrangement joins TRBV11-2 to TRBJ2-1, with a tentative D call TRBD1 (5 bases). The specimen sequenced was naive CD4+ T cells from blood. The sequence was collected from a woman between 18 and 29 years old in good health. The CDR3 DNA reads TGTGCCAGCAGCTTAGGACAGTACAATGAGCAGTTCTTC. Translating gives CASSLGQYNEQFF. Full variable domain (outside the CDR3, taken from reference TRBV11-2 and TRBJ2-1): EAGVAQSPRYKIIEKRQSVAFWCNPISGHATLYWYQQILGQGPKLLIQFQNNGVVDDSQLPKDRFSAERLKGVDSTLKIQPAKLEDSAVYLCASSLGQYNEQFFGPGTRLTVL.